This passage covers 18 T cell receptor beta chains from one sample sequenced in a study of T cell responses to AZD1222 COVID-19 vaccine (dated by TCRdb to the early 2020s). Preparation of the library involved the immunoSEQ multiplex PCR assay. What TCRdb holds here is the immuneACCESS table cut down to in-frame rearrangements. Part of the clones is not present; checked against another copy, under half of the missing clones reflect an unresolved V gene, and the others are unexplained. For this sample there are 70,000 to 85,000 clones; over 80% appear just once. The top ten clonotypes cover 2.5% to 3% of the sample. Taken with the paper, the label for time point translates to: baseline before first vaccination. The sample here was peripheral blood, taken on day 0 of AZD1222 vaccination. The origin of the receptors is an adult in good health.

This chain uses TRBV5-1 with TRBJ2-1, with unresolved D. Trimming shortened V by 6 bases and J by 0 bases, and 10 bases separated the two germline ends. CDR1 is SGHRS, CDR2 YFSETQ, per germline. CDR3 length equals 14 residues. CDR3 nucleotide sequence: TGCGCCAGCAAGACCGAGACCTCCTACAATGAGCAGTTCTTC. As protein: CASKTETSYNEQFF.

The chain carries TRBV11-2 and TRBJ1-2; D may be TRBD1 (6 bases). Per the germline V gene, CDR1 is SGHAT and CDR2 is FQNNGV. V was shortened by 3 bases and J by 6 bases, with 8 bases between the two germline ends. CDR3 length: 12 residues. The chain's CDR3 is CASSFTGNGYTF. The DNA of the CDR3 is TGTGCCAGCAGCTTTACAGGGAATGGCTACACCTTC. The full variable domain, completed using reference TRBV11-2 and TRBJ1-2, is EAGVAQSPRYKIIEKRQSVAFWCNPISGHATLYWYQQILGQGPKLLIQFQNNGVVDDSQLPKDRFSAERLKGVDSTLKIQPAKLEDSAVYLCASSFTGNGYTFGSGTRLTVV.

V is TRBV18 and J is TRBJ1-6; TRBD1 matches 7 bases. V gave up 1 base and J gave up 9 bases; unmatched junction bases: 12. This CDR3 has 17 residues. The germline CDR1 and CDR2 sequences are KGHSH and LQKENI. The CDR3 sequence: CASSPQGSRTGSSPLHF. The CDR3 nucleotides are TGTGCCAGCTCACCACAAGGATCCAGGACAGGTTCTTCACCCCTCCACTTT.

The chain joins TRBV5-1 to TRBJ2-3; D gene unclear. V lost 0 bases, J lost 1 base, and 9 bases lay in between. The CDR3 contains 15 residues. Germline assignment: CDR1 SGHRS and CDR2 YFSETQ. CDR3 region: CASSLDNSGTDTQYF. The CDR3 DNA follows: TGCGCCAGCAGCTTGGATAACAGCGGCACAGATACGCAGTATTTT. Full variable domain (missing parts from reference TRBV5-1 and TRBJ2-3): KAGVTQTPRYLIKTRGQQVTLSCSPISGHRSVSWYQQTPGQGLQFLFEYFSETQRNKGNFPGRFSGRQFSNSRSEMNVSTLELGDSALYLCASSLDNSGTDTQYFGPGTRLTVL.

The chain employs TRBV7-4 and TRBJ2-3; D gene unclear. Germline CDR1 is SGHVT and CDR2 is SQSDAQ. V was clipped by 5 bases and J by 0 bases, with 18 bases between them. The CDR3 is 17 amino acids. The DNA of the CDR3 is TGTGCCAGCAGCACACGAGCATTGGTAACTAGCACAGATACGCAGTATTTT. It specifies CASSTRALVTSTDTQYF.

The gene calls are TRBV4-3 and TRBJ1-3; D gene uncertain. This CDR3 has 16 residues. Germline-derived CDR1 and CDR2 are LGHNA and YSLEER. Trimming pared 0 bases from V and 0 bases from J, leaving 9 bases between. DNA of the CDR3: TGCGCCAGCAGCCAAGACGCCACCGGCTCTGGAAACACCATATATTTT. This translates into CASSQDATGSGNTIYF.

The chain employs TRBV27 and TRBJ2-2; D uncertain. The CDR3 extends over 12 amino acids. Germline loops: CDR1 MNHEY, CDR2 SMNVEV (reference sequence). Trimming took off 7 bases at V and 1 base at J, with 4 bases between the two ends. The CDR3 sequence: CASKRNTGELFF. DNA for the CDR3: TGTGCCAGCAAACGGAACACCGGGGAGCTGTTTTTT.

CDR3 DNA sequence: TGTGCCAGTAGTATCGTCCGGGGAGGGATGAACACTGAAGCTTTCTTT. As protein: CASSIVRGGMNTEAFF. The chain links TRBV19 to TRBJ1-1, with unresolved D. Germline V gene lookup returns CDR1 LNHDA and CDR2 SQIVND (reference sequence). The CDR3 length is 16 residues. Trimming took off 3 bases at V and 0 bases at J, with 14 bases between the two ends.

This clone was counted between two and nine times. The chain is built from TRBV19 and TRBJ2-7; D gene unclear. The V gene lost 1 base and the J gene lost 5 bases, with 18 bases spanning the gap. This CDR3 contains 16 residues. In germline, CDR1 is LNHDA, CDR2 SQIVND (reference sequence). Here the CDR3 reads CASSIGETVLIHEQYF. The CDR3 DNA reads TGTGCCAGTAGTATAGGGGAAACAGTCCTCATCCACGAGCAGTACTTC. Based on the CDR3 plus reference TRBV19 and TRBJ2-7, the full variable domain is DGGITQSPKYLFRKEGQNVTLSCEQNLNHDAMYWYRQDPGQGLRLIYYSQIVNDFQKGDIAEGYSVSREKKESFPLTVTSAQKNPTAFYLCASSIGETVLIHEQYFGPGTRLTVT.

The chain has TRBV30 and TRBJ2-7, with D tentatively TRBD2 (6 bases). V shed 2 bases and J shed 2 bases, with 10 bases lying between them. Per germline, CDR1 GTSNPN and CDR2 SVGIG (reference sequence). This CDR3 is built from 13 residues. DNA of the CDR3: TGTGCCTGGAGTAGAGGGAGGACCTACGAGCAGTACTTC. This gives the protein CAWSRGRTYEQYF.

The chain is built from TRBV4-3 and TRBJ1-5; no definite D call. V lost 0 bases to trimming and J lost 4 bases, with 13 bases between them. This CDR3 contains 16 residues. Per the germline V gene, CDR1 is LGHNA and CDR2 is YSLEER. The chain's CDR3 is CASSQDYRTENQPQHF. CDR3 nucleotides: TGCGCCAGCAGCCAAGATTATAGGACCGAAAATCAGCCCCAGCATTTT.

V gene TRBV9 combines with J gene TRBJ2-7, with D maybe TRBD1 (6 bases). The V end lost 4 bases, the J end lost 3 bases, and 23 bases lay between the germline ends. Germline assignment: CDR1 SGDLS and CDR2 YYNGEE. The CDR3 sequence is 17 residues long. CDR3 sequence (DNA): TGTGCCAGCAGCAAGGGGGTTGGAGTACAGGTCGACTACGAGCAGTACTTC. Amino acids: CASSKGVGVQVDYEQYF.

The chain is built from TRBV27 and TRBJ1-2; 7 bases align to TRBD1. Germline loops: CDR1 MNHEY, CDR2 SMNVEV (reference sequence). The ends lost 5 bases at V and 4 bases at J; junction bases unmatched: 7. This CDR3 region has 14 residues. The CDR3 reads CASSDRVGPYGYTF. For the CDR3, the DNA is TGTGCCAGCAGTGACAGGGTGGGCCCCTATGGCTACACCTTC.

The V call is TRBV6-5, the J call TRBJ1-1; D perhaps matches TRBD1 (5 bases). Germline CDR1 and CDR2: MNHEY and SVGAGI. Trimming left V 7 bases short and J 6 bases short, with 15 bases between. The CDR3 is 13 amino acids. The CDR3 region has the DNA TGTGCCAGCACCTACCCCGGGGCAGCTGAAGCTTTCTTT. Residues: CASTYPGAAEAFF.

The chain combines TRBV5-6 with TRBJ2-5; D perhaps matches TRBD2 (5 bases). This CDR3 is 18 amino acids long. The germline V gene has CDR1 SGHDT and CDR2 YYEEEE. The V gene lost 3 bases and the J gene lost 0 bases, with 21 bases spanning the gap. The CDR3 region is CASSSRSEGFSHQETQYF. CDR3 coding DNA: TGTGCCAGCAGCTCGCGCTCCGAGGGATTCAGTCACCAAGAGACCCAGTACTTC.

The J gene is TRBJ2-1, the V gene TRBV7-9; tentatively, D is TRBD1 or TRBD2 (5 bases each). The V and J ends lost 7 bases and 1 base respectively, with 14 bases between them. The CDR3 spans 15 residues. The V gene's germline CDR1 is SEHNR and CDR2 FQNEAQ (reference sequence). The CDR3 region has the DNA TGTGCCAGCACATCTAGAGGGGATTCCTACAATGAGCAGTTCTTC. Translated, it gives CASTSRGDSYNEQFF.

V gene TRBV7-3 combines with J gene TRBJ2-1, with 9 bases that match TRBD2. Germline V CDR1 and CDR2: SGHTA, FQGTGA. There are 19 residues in the CDR3. V shed 6 bases, J shed 7 bases, and the junction held 22 bases outside the gene matches. This CDR3 is CASRPLKRGDLKPGNEQFF. Written as DNA, the CDR3 is TGTGCCAGCAGACCCCTGAAGCGGGGGGATCTCAAACCAGGGAATGAGCAGTTCTTC. Using reference TRBV7-3 and TRBJ2-1 for the parts outside the CDR3, the full variable domain is GAGVSQTPSNKVTEKGKYVELRCDPISGHTALYWYRQSLGQGPEFLIYFQGTGAADDSGLPNDRFFAVRPEGSVSTLKIQRTERGDSAVYLCASRPLKRGDLKPGNEQFFGPGTRLTVL.

The chain is built from TRBV27 and TRBJ2-1; D perhaps matches TRBD2 (7 bases). The CDR3 is made up of 15 amino acids. Germline V gene data show CDR1 as MNHEY and CDR2 as SMNVEV (reference sequence). The ends were cut back, 8 bases at V and 3 bases at J, with 17 bases in the middle. DNA for the CDR3: TGTGCCAGCCGCAGGGGAGGGGGGCTCTACAATGAGCAGTTCTTC. Its protein is CASRRGGGLYNEQFF.